This T cell receptor (beta chain) was sequenced for a study of blood T cell repertoires in COVID-19 (dated by TCRdb to between 2020 and 2021). General notes on the study: Samples from collaborators originated in the United States, Italy and Spain and spanned both the acute and convalescent phases of COVID-19. The material from the prospective study consisted of cDNA or gDNA derived from T cells, B-cell-depleted T cells, or PBMCs. The dataset comprised deeply sampled blood TCRbeta repertoires from subjects exposed to, actively infected with, or recovered from COVID-19. A freely available public database, intended as a resource for researchers studying the immune response to SARS-CoV-2, is where the repertoires were released. Samples came from the ongoing ImmuneRACE study (first 160 participants) plus 1,254 subjects from 6 global collaborators. The sample metadata nearly always contained a de-identified subject ID, COVID-19 status, age in years and sex. HLA class I and class II types, where available, came from metadata supplied by the sample provider rather than from assay-based typing.

Of note for this clone: This clone's antigen is unknown. Per-nucleotide qualities are absent, and no much larger clonotype sits a single base away.

On the study overall, not on this receptor specifically: The amount of clinical and demographic metadata varied by source and participant and was provided uncurated.

From the germline V gene, CDR1 is SGHAT and CDR2 is FQNNGV. The CDR3 measures 14 amino acids from cysteine to phenylalanine. Just CDR3 DNA is preserved here, 42 bases in frame from base 1. At the junction V is shortened by 6 bases and J by 6 bases; bases outside the gene matches: 7. TCRbeta CDR3 regions were amplified from genomic DNA by means of the immunoSEQ Assay, a bias-controlled multiplex PCR. In the authors' own workflow: Nucleated cell counts per sample were estimated from amplification of reference gene primers within the assay. To quantify the absolute abundance of each unique TCRbeta CDR3 rearrangement, sequence reads were collapsed and filtered. For each sample, productive Simpson clonality was calculated as the square root of Simpson's diversity index over productive rearrangements. The source is immuneACCESS, and TCRdb retained only in-frame sequences with V and J called. Part of the clones is not carried over; for the studies checked, unresolved V genes explain less than half of this, and the remainder is unexplained. The V and J calls and clone size come from that table; D and trimming were worked out from the DNA. The sample data list over 120,000 clones, and 75% to 90% of these were observed just once. Around 45% of the sample lies in the top ten.

Each collaborating institution followed its own protocols to collect whole blood in K2EDTA tubes. Collaborator samples were shipped for TCRbeta analysis as frozen whole blood, isolated PBMCs, or DNA extracted from either sample type. In this chain, TRBV11-2 is recombined with TRBJ2-1; 8 central bases correspond to TRBD2. This TCR derives from a human donor in a cohort sampled during active COVID-19. The sequencing sample was made of peripheral blood. The nucleotide sequence reads as follows: TGTGCCAGCAGTATTTTGCGGGGGGCCAATGAGCAGTTCTTC. Translation gives CASSILRGANEQFF.